This TCR beta chain was identified in a study of identical twins. A universal primer site was added by template switching, and unique molecular identifiers were carried by the cDNA. TCRdb re-analysed the 5' RACE reads in MiXCR, keeping a single row per CDR3 protein. The profile shows 400,000 to 550,000 distinct CDR3 sequences, approximately 15% of them singletons. Comment on this clonotype: Its antigen is still unknown.

V lost 0 bases, J lost 4 bases, and 10 bases lay in between. This CDR3 spans 15 amino acids. Germline V gene data show CDR1 as LNHNV and CDR2 as YYDKDF (reference sequence). Findings of the study overall: Conclusions came from cross-sectional statistical analysis, not from following the same donors. Abundant beta clonotypes from cord blood bore fewer insertions; memory repertoires lacked this pattern.

The same data also went into a second study, on yellow fever vaccine responses in identical twins.

Input material: CD4+ T cells sorted from blood. The receptor was isolated from a woman aged 18-29 years in good health. V gene TRBV15 combines with J gene TRBJ2-1; D not resolved. CDR3 region: CATSRDRMGYNEQFF. Written as DNA, the CDR3 is TGTGCCACCAGCAGAGATAGAATGGGATACAATGAGCAGTTCTTC.